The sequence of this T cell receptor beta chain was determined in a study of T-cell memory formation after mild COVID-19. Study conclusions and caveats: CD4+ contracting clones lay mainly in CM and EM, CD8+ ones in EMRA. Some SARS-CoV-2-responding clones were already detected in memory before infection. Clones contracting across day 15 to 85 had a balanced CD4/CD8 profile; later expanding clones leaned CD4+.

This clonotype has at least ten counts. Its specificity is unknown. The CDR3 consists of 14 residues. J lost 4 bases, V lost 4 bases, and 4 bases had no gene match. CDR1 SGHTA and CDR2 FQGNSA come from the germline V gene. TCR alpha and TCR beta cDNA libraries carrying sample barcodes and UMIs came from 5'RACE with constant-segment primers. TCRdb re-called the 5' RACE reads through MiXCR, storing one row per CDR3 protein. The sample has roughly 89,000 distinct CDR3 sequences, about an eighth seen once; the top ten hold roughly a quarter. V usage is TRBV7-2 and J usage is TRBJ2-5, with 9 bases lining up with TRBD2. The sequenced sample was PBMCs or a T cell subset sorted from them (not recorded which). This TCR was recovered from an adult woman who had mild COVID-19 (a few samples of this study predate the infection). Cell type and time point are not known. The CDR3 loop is CASSSSGNGETQYF. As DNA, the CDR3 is TGTGCCAGCAGCTCTAGCGGGAATGGAGAGACCCAGTACTTC.